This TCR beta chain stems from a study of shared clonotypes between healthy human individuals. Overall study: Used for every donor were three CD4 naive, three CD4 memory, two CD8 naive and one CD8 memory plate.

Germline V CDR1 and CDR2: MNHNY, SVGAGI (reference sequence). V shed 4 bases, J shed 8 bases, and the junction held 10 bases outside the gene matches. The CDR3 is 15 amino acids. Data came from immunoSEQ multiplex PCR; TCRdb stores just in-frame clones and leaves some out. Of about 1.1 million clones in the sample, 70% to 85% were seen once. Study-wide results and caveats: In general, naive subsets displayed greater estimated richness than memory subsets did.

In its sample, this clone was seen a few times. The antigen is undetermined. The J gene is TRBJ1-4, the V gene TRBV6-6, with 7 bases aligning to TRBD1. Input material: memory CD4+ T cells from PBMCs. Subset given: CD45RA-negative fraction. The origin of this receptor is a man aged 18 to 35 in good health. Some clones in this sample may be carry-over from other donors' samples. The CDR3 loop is CASSSGQSVNEKLFF. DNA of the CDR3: TGTGCCAGCAGTTCGGGACAGAGCGTAAACGAAAAACTGTTTTTT.